Detailed here is one TCR beta chain. As yet, its antigen is unknown. This entry comes from a study of a mutant IDH1 vaccine in newly diagnosed glioma. Study details: Among treated patients, 62.5% were male and around 40% female, and mean age was about 41 years.

The study, taken as a whole, reports: Pseudoprogression showed no apparent link to changes in top peripheral T cell clonotypes.

In germline, CDR1 is GTSNPN, CDR2 SVGIG (reference sequence). This CDR3 spans 14 amino acids. V was pared by 1 base and J by 9 bases, with 9 bases of the junction left unmatched. Time point given: baseline, week 1 (first vaccination visit). Indicated treatment: pre-vaccination baseline after standard-of-care therapy. Donors had new WHO grade 3 or 4 IDH1-mutant, ATRX-lost astrocytomas. The repertoire was sequenced with immunoSEQ multiplex PCR; TCRdb's copy has only in-frame clones and lacks some. The table has over 55,000 clones, about 83% seen once; the top ten hold about 4.5%. The chain couples TRBV30 to TRBJ2-7, with 10 bases identical to TRBD2. The clonotype comes from a woman aged 18-29 years with glioma. Some clones in this sample may be carry-over from other donors' samples. This specimen consisted of peripheral blood mononuclear cells (PBMCs), obtained from a glioma patient treated with radiotherapy, temozolomide or both. Here the CDR3 reads CAWSGSAGGLPQYF. In nucleotides, the CDR3 is TGTGCCTGGAGTGGGTCAGCGGGAGGGCTCCCGCAGTACTTC.